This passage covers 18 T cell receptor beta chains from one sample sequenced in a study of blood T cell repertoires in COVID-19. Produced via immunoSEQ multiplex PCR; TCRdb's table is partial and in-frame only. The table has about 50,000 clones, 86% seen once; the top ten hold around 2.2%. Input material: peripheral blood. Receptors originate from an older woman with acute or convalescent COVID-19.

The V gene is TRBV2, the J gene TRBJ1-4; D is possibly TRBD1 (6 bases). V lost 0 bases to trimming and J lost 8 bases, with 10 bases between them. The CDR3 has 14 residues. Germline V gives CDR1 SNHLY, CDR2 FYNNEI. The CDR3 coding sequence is TGTGCCAGCAGTGAAGCACGACAGGCCGAAAAACTGTTTTTT. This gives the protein CASSEARQAEKLFF.

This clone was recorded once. The CDR3 DNA sequence: TGTGCCAGCAGCTTAGCCTCAGGACCTAAGGAGGCCTATGGCTACACCTTC. Translating it yields CASSLASGPKEAYGYTF. The V gene is TRBV7-8, the J gene TRBJ1-2; no clear D gene. The V end lost 0 bases, the J end lost 4 bases, and 18 bases lay between the germline ends. The CDR3 has 17 amino acids. Germline assignment: CDR1 SGHVS and CDR2 FQNEAQ.

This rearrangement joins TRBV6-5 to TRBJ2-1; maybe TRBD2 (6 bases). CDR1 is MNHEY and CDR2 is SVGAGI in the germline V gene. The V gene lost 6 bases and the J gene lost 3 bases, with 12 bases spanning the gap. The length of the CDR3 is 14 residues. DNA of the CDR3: TGTGCCAGCAGCGGCAACGGGGGCTACAATGAGCAGTTCTTC. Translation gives CASSGNGGYNEQFF.

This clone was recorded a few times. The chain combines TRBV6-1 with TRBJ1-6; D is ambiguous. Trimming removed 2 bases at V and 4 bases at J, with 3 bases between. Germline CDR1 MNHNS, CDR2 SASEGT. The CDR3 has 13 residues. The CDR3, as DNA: TGTGCCAGCAGTGAACCGTATAATTCACCCCTCCACTTT. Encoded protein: CASSEPYNSPLHF.

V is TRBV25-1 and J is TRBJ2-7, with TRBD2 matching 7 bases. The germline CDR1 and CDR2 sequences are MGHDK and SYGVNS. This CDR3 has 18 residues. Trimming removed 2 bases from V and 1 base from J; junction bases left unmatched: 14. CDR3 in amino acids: CASSEQVGSSSGSYEQYF. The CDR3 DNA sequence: TGTGCCAGCAGTGAACAGGTGGGGTCGTCTAGCGGATCCTACGAGCAGTACTTC.

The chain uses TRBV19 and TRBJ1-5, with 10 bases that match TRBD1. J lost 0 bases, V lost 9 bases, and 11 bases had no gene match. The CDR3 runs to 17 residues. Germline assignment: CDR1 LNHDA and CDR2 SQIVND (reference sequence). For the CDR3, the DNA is TGTGCCAGAATACCGGGACAGGGGTTTTTTAGCAATCAGCCCCAGCATTTT. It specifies CARIPGQGFFSNQPQHF.

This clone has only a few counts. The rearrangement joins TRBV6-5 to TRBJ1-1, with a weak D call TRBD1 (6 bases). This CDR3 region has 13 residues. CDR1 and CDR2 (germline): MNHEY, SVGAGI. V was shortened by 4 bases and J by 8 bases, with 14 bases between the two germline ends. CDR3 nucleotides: TGTGCCAGCAGTTCGCCGGGACATAGGGAAGCTTTCTTT. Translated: CASSSPGHREAFF.

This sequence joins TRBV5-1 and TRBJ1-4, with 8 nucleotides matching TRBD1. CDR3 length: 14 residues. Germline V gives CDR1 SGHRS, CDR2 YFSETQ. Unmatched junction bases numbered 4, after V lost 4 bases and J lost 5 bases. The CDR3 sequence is CASSNGQGNEKLFF. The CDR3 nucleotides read TGCGCCAGCAGCAACGGACAGGGAAATGAAAAACTGTTTTTT.

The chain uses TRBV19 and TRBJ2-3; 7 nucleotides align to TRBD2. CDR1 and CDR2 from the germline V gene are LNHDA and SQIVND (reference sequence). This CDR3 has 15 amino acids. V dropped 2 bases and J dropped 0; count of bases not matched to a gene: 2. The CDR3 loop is CASSIWGGSTDTQYF. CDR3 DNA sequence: TGTGCCAGTAGTATATGGGGGGGGAGCACAGATACGCAGTATTTT.

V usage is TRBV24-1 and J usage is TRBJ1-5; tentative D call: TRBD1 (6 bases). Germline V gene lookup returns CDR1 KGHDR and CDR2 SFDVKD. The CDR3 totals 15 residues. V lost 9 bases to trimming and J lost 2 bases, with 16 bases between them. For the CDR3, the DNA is TGTGCCACCTCGGGGGGGCGGAGGGGCAATCAGCCCCAGCATTTT. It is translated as CATSGGRRGNQPQHF.

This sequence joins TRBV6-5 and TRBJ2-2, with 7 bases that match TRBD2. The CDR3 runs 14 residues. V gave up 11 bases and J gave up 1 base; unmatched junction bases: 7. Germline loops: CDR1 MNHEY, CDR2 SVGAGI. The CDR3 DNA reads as TGTGCCGCAAAGTGGGGGGGGAACACCGGGGAGCTGTTTTTT. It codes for CAAKWGGNTGELFF.

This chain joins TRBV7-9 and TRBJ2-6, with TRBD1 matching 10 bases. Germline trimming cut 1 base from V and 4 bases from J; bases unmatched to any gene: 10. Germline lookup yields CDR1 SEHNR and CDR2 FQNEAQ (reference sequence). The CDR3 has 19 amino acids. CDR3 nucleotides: TGTGCCAGCAGCTTAGTATCCTTGGGACAGGGGAAGGGGGCCAACGTCCTGACTTTC. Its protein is CASSLVSLGQGKGANVLTF.

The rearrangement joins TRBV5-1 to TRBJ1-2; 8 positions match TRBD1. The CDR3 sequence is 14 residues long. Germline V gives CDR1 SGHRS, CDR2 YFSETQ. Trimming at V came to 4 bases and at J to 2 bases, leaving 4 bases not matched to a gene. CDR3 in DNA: TGCGCCAGCAGCGTGGACAGGGAAAACTATGGCTACACCTTC. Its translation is CASSVDRENYGYTF.

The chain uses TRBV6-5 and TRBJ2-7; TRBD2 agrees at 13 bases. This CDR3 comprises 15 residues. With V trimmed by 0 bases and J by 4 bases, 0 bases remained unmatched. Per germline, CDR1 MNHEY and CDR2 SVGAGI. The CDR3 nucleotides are TGTGCCAGCAGTTACTCGACTAGCGGGGGGTACGAGCAGTACTTC. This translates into CASSYSTSGGYEQYF.

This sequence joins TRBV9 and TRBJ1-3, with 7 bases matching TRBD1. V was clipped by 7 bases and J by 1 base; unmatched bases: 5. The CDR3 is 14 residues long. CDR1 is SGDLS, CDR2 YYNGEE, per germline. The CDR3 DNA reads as TGTGCCAGCGGAACAGGGGCTTCTGGAAACACCATATATTTT. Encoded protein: CASGTGASGNTIYF. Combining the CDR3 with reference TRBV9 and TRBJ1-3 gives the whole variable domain DSGVTQTPKHLITATGQRVTLRCSPRSGDLSVYWYQQSLDQGLQFLIQYYNGEERAKGNILERFSAQQFPDLHSELNLSSLELGDSALYFCASGTGASGNTIYFGEGSWLTVV.

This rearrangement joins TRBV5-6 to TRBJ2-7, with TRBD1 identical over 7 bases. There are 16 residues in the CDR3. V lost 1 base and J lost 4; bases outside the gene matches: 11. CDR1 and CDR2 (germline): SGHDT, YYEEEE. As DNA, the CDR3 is TGTGCCAGCAGCTTGACCTCGGACAGGCTCCGGTACGAGCAGTACTTC. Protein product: CASSLTSDRLRYEQYF. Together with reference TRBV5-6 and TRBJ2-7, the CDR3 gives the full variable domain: DAGVTQSPTHLIKTRGQQVTLRCSPKSGHDTVSWYQQALGQGPQFIFQYYEEEERQRGNFPDRFSGHQFPNYSSELNVNALLLGDSALYLCASSLTSDRLRYEQYFGPGTRLTVT.

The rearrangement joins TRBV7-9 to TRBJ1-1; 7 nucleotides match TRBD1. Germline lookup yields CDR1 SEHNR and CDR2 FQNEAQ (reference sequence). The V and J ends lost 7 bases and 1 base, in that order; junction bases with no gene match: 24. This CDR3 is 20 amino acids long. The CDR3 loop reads CASTPRSMTGILTTNTEAFF. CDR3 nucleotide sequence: TGTGCCAGCACCCCTCGAAGTATGACAGGGATCCTGACTACGAACACTGAAGCTTTCTTT.

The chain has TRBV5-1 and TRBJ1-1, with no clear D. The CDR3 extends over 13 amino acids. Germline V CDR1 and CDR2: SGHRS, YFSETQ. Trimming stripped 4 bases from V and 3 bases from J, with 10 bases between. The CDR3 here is CASSPWRDTEAFF. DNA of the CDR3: TGCGCCAGCAGCCCCTGGAGGGACACTGAAGCTTTCTTT.